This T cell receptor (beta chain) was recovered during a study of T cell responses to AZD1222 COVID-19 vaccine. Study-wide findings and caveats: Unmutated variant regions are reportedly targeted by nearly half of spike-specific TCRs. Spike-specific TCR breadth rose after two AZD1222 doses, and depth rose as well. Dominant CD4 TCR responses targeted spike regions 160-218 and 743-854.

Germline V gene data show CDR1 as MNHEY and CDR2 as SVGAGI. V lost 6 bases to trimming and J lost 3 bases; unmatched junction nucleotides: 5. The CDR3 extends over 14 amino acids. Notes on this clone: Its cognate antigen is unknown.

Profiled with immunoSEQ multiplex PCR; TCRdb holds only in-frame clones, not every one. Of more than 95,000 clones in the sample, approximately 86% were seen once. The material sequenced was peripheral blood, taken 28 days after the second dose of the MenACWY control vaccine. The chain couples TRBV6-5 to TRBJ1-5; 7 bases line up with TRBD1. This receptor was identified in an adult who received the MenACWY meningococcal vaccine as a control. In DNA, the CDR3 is TGTGCCAGCAGGGCCGGGACAGTCAATCAGCCCCAGCATTTT. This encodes CASRAGTVNQPQHF.